These 12 T cell receptor beta chains were sequenced from one sample in a study of liver allograft versus peripheral blood T cells. About the research overall: Recipients' peripheral blood supplied the T cell receptor repertoires against which those in transplanted livers were compared.

From the reads, TCRdb called clonotypes with MiXCR, one entry per CDR3 protein. The sample has about 3,500 distinct CDR3 sequences, less than 15% seen once. All receptors come from a human patient who had a liver transplant. The graft donor may account for some of the T cells.

The table lists this clonotype with many counts. The rearrangement uses TRBV6-5 and TRBJ1-5; D might be TRBD1 (6 bases). The V gene lost 6 bases and the J gene lost 2 bases, with 11 bases spanning the gap. The germline gives CDR1 MNHEY, CDR2 SVGAGI. CDR3 length equals 14 residues. In nucleotides, the CDR3 is TGTGCCAGCAGAGAATCAGGGGGCAATCAGCCCCAGCATTTT. This sequence encodes CASRESGGNQPQHF.

This clonotype is labeled as medium-sized. The gene calls are TRBV10-3 and TRBJ1-6; 8 bases map to TRBD1. The CDR3 runs to 17 residues. Trimming took 0 bases from V and 7 from J; bases not matched to a gene: 8. The V gene's germline CDR1 is ENHRY and CDR2 SYGVKD. For the CDR3, the DNA is TGTGCCATCAGTGAGTCCCCAGGGGGCGCGAAAAATTCACCCCTCCACTTT. This gives the protein CAISESPGGAKNSPLHF.

This clonotype has at least ten counts. The genes are TRBV14 and TRBJ2-5; 9 bases are a match to TRBD2. V gave up 2 bases and J gave up 11 bases; unmatched junction bases: 9. This CDR3 region has 14 residues. Per germline, CDR1 SGHDN and CDR2 FVKESK. For the CDR3, the DNA is TGTGCCAGCAGCCAAAATAATTTCGCGGGAGGGCAGTACTTC. Its translation is CASSQNNFAGGQYF.

In its sample, this clonotype is medium-sized. The J gene is TRBJ1-6, the V gene TRBV6-5, with a weak D call TRBD1 (5 bases). Trimming cost V 3 bases and J 7 bases, with 10 bases left between them. Germline V gives CDR1 MNHEY, CDR2 SVGAGI. The CDR3 runs to 14 residues. The CDR3 nucleotides are TGTGCCAGCAGTTATTCAGAGGGGAATTCACCCCTCCACTTT. Residues: CASSYSEGNSPLHF.

This clonotype is judged medium-sized. This rearrangement joins TRBV27 to TRBJ2-3, with 9 positions matching TRBD1. CDR3 length: 16 amino acids. From germline, CDR1 is MNHEY and CDR2 SMNVEV (reference sequence). V dropped 2 bases and J dropped 4; count of bases not matched to a gene: 7. CDR3 sequence: CASSLVQTGGSDTQYF. The CDR3, as DNA: TGTGCCAGCAGTTTAGTTCAGACAGGGGGGTCAGATACGCAGTATTTT.

The chain is built from TRBV11-1 and TRBJ2-3; 8 bases are a match to TRBD2. Per the germline V gene, CDR1 is SGHAT and CDR2 is FQDESV (reference sequence). Trimming at V came to 0 bases and at J to 0 bases, leaving 8 bases not matched to a gene. This CDR3 has 18 residues. This chain's CDR3 is CASSLAALPSGSTDTQYF. The CDR3 DNA follows: TGTGCCAGCAGCTTAGCAGCCCTTCCTAGCGGGAGCACAGATACGCAGTATTTT.

This clonotype is categorized as medium-sized. The chain employs TRBV6-5 and TRBJ2-3; 9 nucleotides line up with TRBD2. Germline CDR1 MNHEY, CDR2 SVGAGI. The length of the CDR3 is 18 residues. V gave up 0 bases and J gave up 6 bases; unmatched junction bases: 13. The CDR3 coding sequence is TGTGCCAGCAGTTACTCTCTAGCGGGGTTCCGCCGGACGGATACGCAGTATTTT. This codes for CASSYSLAGFRRTDTQYF.

By proportion, this clonotype is medium-sized (0.01 to 0.1%). This sequence joins TRBV19 and TRBJ2-1, with 11 nucleotides matching TRBD2. The CDR3 extends over 15 amino acids. With V trimmed by 2 bases and J by 9 bases, 6 bases remained unmatched. Per the germline V gene, CDR1 is LNHDA and CDR2 is SQIVND (reference sequence). The CDR3 DNA follows: TGTGCCAGTAGTATACTAGCGGGAGGTTGGAGTGAGCAGTTCTTC. Its protein is CASSILAGGWSEQFF.

By share, this clonotype ranks as medium-sized. The V gene is TRBV9, the J gene TRBJ2-2; D possibly uses TRBD1 or TRBD2 (5 bases each). The V end was cut by 0 bases, the J end by 3 bases, with 15 bases between. CDR3 length equals 17 residues. In germline, CDR1 is SGDLS, CDR2 YYNGEE. CDR3 sequence: CASSVATGAQDTGELFF. CDR3 bases: TGTGCCAGCAGCGTAGCTACCGGGGCCCAGGACACCGGGGAGCTGTTTTTT.

This clonotype ranks as large. This chain links TRBV18 with TRBJ2-3; D gene uncertain. Between the trimmed V and J ends, which lost 6 bases and 0 bases, there was a span of 4 bases. Germline V gene sequence: CDR1 KGHSH, CDR2 LQKENI. The CDR3 is made up of 12 amino acids. The CDR3 DNA reads TGTGCCAGCTCGCCAAGCACAGATACGCAGTATTTT. Protein: CASSPSTDTQYF.

This clonotype was seen only once. Germline and junction disagree at one end, which may indicate a read error. The V and J genes are TRBV2 and TRBJ1-2, with no clear D. Germline-derived CDR1 and CDR2 are SNHLY and FYNNEI. This CDR3 comprises 9 residues. Here the CDR3 DNA reads TGTGCCAGCAGTGCCCCCCTTGCCTTC. Translating gives CASSAPLAF.

The table lists this clonotype with a few counts. The V gene is TRBV3-1, the J gene TRBJ1-1; D gene uncertain. The germline V gene encodes CDR1 LGHDT and CDR2 YNNKEL (reference sequence). Trimming took off 1 base at V and 0 bases at J, with 9 bases between the two ends. The length of the CDR3 is 15 residues. CDR3 in DNA: TGTGCCAGCAGCCAAGGGGCGGGGATGAACACTGAAGCTTTCTTT. Residues: CASSQGAGMNTEAFF.